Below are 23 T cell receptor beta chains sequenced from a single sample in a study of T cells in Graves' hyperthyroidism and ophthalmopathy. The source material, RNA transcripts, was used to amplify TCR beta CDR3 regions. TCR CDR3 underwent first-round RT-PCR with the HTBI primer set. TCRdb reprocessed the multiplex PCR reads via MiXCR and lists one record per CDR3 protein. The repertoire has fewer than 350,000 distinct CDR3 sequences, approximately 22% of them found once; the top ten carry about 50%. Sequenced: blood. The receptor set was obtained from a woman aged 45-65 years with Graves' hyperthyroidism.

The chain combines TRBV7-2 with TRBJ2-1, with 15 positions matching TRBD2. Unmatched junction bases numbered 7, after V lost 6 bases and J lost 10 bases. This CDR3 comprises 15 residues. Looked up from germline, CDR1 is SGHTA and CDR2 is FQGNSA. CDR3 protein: CASRQPGLAGGEQFF. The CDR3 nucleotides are TGTGCCAGCAGGCAACCGGGACTAGCGGGAGGAGAGCAGTTCTTC.

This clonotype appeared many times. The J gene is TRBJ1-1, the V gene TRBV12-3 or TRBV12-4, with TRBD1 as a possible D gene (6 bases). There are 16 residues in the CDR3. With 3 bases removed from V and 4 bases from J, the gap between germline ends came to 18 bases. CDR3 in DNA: TGTGCCAGCAGTTTGGTTGGGGGGCCTCTAGGCACTGAAGCTTTCTTT. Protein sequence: CASSLVGGPLGTEAFF.

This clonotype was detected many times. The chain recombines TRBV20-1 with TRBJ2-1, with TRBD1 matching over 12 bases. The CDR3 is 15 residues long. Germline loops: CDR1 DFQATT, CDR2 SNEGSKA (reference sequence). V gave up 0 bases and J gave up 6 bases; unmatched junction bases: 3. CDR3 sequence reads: CSARDPGQGANEQFF. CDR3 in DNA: TGCAGTGCTAGAGATCCGGGACAGGGGGCCAATGAGCAGTTCTTC.

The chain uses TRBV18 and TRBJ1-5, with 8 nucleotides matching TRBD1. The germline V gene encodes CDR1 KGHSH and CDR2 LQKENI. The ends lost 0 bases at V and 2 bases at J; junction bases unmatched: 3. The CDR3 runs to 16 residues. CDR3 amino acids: CASSPPTTGGNQPQHF. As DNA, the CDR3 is TGTGCCAGCTCACCACCTACGACAGGGGGCAATCAGCCCCAGCATTTT.

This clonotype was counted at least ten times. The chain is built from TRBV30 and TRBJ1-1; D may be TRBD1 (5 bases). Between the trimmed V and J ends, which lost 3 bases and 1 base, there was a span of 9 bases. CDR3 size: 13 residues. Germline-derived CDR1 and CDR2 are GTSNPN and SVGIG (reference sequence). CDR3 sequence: CAWSGGGNTEAFF. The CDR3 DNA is TGTGCCTGGAGCGGGGGTGGGAACACTGAAGCTTTCTTT.

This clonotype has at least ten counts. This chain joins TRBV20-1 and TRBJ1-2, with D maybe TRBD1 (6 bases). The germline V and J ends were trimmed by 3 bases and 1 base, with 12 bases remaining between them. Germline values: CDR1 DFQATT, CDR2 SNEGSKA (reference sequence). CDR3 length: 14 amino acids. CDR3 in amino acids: CSARADRYNYGYTF. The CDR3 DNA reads TGCAGTGCTAGGGCGGACAGATATAACTATGGCTACACCTTC.

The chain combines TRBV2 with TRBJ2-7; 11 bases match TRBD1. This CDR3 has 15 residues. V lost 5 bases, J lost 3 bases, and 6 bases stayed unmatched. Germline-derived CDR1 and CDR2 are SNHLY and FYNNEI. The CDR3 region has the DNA TGTGCCAGCAGTCGGACAGGGGGCACCGTCTACGAGCAGTACTTC. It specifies CASSRTGGTVYEQYF.

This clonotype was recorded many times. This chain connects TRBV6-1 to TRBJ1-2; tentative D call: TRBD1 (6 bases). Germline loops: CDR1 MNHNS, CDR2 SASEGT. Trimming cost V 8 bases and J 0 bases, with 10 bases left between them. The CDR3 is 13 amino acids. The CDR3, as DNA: TGTGCCAGCTCGGACAGTGCTAACTATGGCTACACCTTC. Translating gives CASSDSANYGYTF.

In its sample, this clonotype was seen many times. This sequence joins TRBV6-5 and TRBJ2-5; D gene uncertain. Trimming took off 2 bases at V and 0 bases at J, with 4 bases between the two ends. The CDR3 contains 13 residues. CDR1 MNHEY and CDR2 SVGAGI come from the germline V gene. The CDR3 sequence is CASSYRDQETQYF. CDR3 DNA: TGTGCCAGCAGTTACCGGGACCAAGAGACCCAGTACTTC.

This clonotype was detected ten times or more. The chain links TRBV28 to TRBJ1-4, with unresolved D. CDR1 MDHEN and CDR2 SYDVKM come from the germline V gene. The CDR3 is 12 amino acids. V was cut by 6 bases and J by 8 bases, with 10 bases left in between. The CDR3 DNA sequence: TGTGCCAGCAGGGCCGAAGTCGAAAAACTGTTTTTT. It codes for CASRAEVEKLFF.

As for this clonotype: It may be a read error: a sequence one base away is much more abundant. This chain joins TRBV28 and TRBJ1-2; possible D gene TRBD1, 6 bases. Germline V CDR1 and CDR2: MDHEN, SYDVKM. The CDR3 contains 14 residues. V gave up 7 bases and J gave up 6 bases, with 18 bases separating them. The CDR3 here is CASTLGGWGHGYTF. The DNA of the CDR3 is TGTGCCAGCACCTTAGGGGGTTGGGGCCATGGCTACACCTTC.

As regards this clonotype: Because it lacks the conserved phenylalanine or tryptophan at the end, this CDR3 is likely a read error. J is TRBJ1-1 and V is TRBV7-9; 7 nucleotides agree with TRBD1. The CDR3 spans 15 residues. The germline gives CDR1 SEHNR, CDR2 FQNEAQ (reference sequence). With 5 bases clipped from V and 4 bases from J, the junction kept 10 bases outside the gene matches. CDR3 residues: CASSLRQGSITEAFV. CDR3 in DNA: TGTGCCAGCAGCCTGAGACAGGGATCAATCACTGAAGCTTTCGTT.

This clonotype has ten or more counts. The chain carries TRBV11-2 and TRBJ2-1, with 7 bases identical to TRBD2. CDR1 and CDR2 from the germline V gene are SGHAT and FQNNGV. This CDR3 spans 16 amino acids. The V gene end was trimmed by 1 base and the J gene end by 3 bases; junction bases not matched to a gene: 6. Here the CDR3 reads CASSLAGLAVYNEQFF. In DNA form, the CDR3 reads TGTGCCAGCAGCTTAGCGGGTCTAGCGGTCTACAATGAGCAGTTCTTC.

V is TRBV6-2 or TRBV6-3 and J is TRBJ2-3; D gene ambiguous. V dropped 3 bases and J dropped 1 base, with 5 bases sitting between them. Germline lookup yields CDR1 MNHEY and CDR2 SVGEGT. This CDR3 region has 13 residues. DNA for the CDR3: TGTGCCAGCAGTTATCGTGGCACAGATACGCAGTATTTT. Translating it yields CASSYRGTDTQYF.

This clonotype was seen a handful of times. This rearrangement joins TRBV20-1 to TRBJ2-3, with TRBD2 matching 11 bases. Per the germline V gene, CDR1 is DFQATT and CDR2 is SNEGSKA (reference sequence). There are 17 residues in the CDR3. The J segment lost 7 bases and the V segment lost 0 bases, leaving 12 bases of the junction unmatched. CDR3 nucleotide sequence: TGCAGTGCTAGAGATACTAGCGGGAGCTCGGCTCGGAATACGCAGTATTTT. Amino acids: CSARDTSGSSARNTQYF.

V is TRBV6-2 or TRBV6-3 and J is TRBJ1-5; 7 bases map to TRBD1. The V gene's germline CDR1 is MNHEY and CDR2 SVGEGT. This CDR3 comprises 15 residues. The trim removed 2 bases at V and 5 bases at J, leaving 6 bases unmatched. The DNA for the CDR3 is TGTGCCAGCAGTTACCAACAGGGGCAACATCAGCCCCAGCATTTT. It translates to CASSYQQGQHQPQHF.

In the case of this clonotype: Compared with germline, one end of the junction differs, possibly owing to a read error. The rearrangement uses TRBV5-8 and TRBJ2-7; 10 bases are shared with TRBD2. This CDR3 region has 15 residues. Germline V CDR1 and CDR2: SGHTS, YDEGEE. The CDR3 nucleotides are TGTGCCAGCAGCTATGGGCTAGCGGGAGTCTACGAGCAGCACTTC. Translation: CASSYGLAGVYEQHF.

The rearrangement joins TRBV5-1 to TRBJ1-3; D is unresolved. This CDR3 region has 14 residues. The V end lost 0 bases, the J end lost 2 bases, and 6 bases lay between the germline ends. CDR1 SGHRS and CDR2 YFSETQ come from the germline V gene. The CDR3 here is CASSLDSPGNTIYF. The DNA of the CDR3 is TGCGCCAGCAGCTTGGACAGTCCTGGAAACACCATATATTTT. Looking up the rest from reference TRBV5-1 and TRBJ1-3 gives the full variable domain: KAGVTQTPRYLIKTRGQQVTLSCSPISGHRSVSWYQQTPGQGLQFLFEYFSETQRNKGNFPGRFSGRQFSNSRSEMNVSTLELGDSALYLCASSLDSPGNTIYFGEGSWLTVV.

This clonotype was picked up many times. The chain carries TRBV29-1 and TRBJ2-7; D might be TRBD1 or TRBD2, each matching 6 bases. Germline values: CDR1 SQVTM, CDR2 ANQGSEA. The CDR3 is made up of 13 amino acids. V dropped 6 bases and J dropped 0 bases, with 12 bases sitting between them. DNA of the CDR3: TGCAGCGTCCGAAGGGGGGCCTCCTACGAGCAGTACTTC. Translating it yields CSVRRGASYEQYF.

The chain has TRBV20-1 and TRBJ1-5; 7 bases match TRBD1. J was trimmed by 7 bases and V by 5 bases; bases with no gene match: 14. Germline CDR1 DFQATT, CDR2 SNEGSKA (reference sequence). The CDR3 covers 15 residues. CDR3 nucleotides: TGCAGTGCTCAAGGAGGGGGCGAAGAAAGGCAGCCCCAGCATTTT. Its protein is CSAQGGGEERQPQHF.

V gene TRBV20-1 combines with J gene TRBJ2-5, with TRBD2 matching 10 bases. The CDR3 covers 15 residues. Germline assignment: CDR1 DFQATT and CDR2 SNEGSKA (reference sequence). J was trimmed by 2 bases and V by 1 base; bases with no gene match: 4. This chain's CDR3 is CSARGTSGHQETQYF. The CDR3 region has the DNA TGCAGTGCTAGAGGGACTAGCGGACATCAAGAGACCCAGTACTTC.

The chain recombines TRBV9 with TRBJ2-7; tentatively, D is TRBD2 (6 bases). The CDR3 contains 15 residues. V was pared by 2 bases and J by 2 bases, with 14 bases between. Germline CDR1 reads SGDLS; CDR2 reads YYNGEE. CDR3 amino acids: CASSVTGTGPYEQYF. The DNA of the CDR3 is TGTGCCAGCAGCGTTACGGGGACTGGTCCCTACGAGCAGTACTTC. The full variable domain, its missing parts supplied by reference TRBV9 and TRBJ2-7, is DSGVTQTPKHLITATGQRVTLRCSPRSGDLSVYWYQQSLDQGLQFLIQYYNGEERAKGNILERFSAQQFPDLHSELNLSSLELGDSALYFCASSVTGTGPYEQYFGPGTRLTVT.

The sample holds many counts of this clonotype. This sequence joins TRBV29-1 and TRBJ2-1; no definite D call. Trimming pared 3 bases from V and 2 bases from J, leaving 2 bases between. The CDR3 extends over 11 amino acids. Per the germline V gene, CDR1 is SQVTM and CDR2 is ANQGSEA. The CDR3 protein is CSVDAYNEQFF. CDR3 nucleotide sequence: TGCAGCGTTGATGCCTACAATGAGCAGTTCTTC.